A selection of T cell receptor beta chains follows, all from one sample in a study of cytomegalovirus exposure and HLA in healthy donors. TCRdb's table, derived via immunoSEQ multiplex PCR, lists solely in-frame clones and lacks some. The sample has about 120,000 clones, over 60% seen once; the top ten hold over 1.5%. The sample taken for sequencing was PBMCs. The receptors shown here come from a man between 18 and 29 years old in good health and CMV-seronegative. The CDR3 runs from the conserved cysteine through the conserved F or W.

v_call: TRBV5-5; cdr3_aa: CASSFSGVDTDTQYF
v_call: TRBV9; cdr3_aa: CASSPSSSSSYEQYF
v_call: TRBV29-1; cdr3_aa: CSAKQGDYGYTF
v_call: TRBV5-1; cdr3_aa: CASSPQAGLLLGHNSPLHF
v_call: TRBV12-5; cdr3_aa: CASGLAQGANTEAFF
v_call: TRBV11-1; cdr3_aa: CASSFNRDSSYEQYF
v_call: TRBV30; cdr3_aa: CAWSVGGRDQAFF
v_call: TRBV6-6; cdr3_aa: CASSYLSGANVLTF
v_call: TRBV6-5; cdr3_aa: CASSSLHYEQYF
v_call: TRBV30; cdr3_aa: CAWRTIADPRGTQYF
v_call: TRBV27; cdr3_aa: CASWTGGTEAFF
v_call: TRBV7-8; cdr3_aa: CASRARGNEKLFF
v_call: TRBV2; cdr3_aa: CASRPGLAGGPNNEQFF
v_call: TRBV7-9; cdr3_aa: CASSAATLGRTGYTF
v_call: TRBV7-2; cdr3_aa: CASSPGHPYEQYF
v_call: TRBV27; cdr3_aa: CASSFFSGGYGYTF
v_call: TRBV6-1; cdr3_aa: CASSDCPSLLVDNEKLFF
v_call: TRBV28; cdr3_aa: CASRLSGRPNEQFF
v_call: TRBV5-1; cdr3_aa: CASSYRAGTSNEQFF
v_call: TRBV4-1; cdr3_aa: CASTTITSGPYNEQFF
v_call: TRBV6-4; cdr3_aa: CASSDSWGQAEQFF
v_call: TRBV29-1; cdr3_aa: CSVGTGTDTGELFF
v_call: TRBV15; cdr3_aa: CATSRDLGGRNEQFF
v_call: TRBV7-2; cdr3_aa: CASRYRIAGEIGSYEQYF
v_call: TRBV7-9; cdr3_aa: CASSPYTGELFF
v_call: TRBV7-9; cdr3_aa: CASSSNRGNEQFF
v_call: TRBV6-5; cdr3_aa: CASSYGGSYEQYF
v_call: TRBV7-3; cdr3_aa: CASSPLKRSGVGSYNEQFF
v_call: TRBV30; cdr3_aa: CAWARDSSTDTQYF
v_call: TRBV5-6; cdr3_aa: CASSRLGGAVNTEAFF
v_call: TRBV5-1; cdr3_aa: CASSLRGGTEAFF
v_call: TRBV5-1; cdr3_aa: CASSLVDRADKQYF
v_call: TRBV10-3; cdr3_aa: CAISRDSIYEQYF
v_call: TRBV11-2; cdr3_aa: CASSLGLAGGRYEQYF
v_call: TRBV11-1; cdr3_aa: CASSLSAYEQYF
v_call: TRBV28; cdr3_aa: CASSLFTRLGGEQYF
v_call: TRBV7-9; cdr3_aa: CASSLRGFGDGYTF
v_call: TRBV19; cdr3_aa: CASSIQEKLFF
v_call: TRBV12-5; cdr3_aa: CASGLAGASSYNEQFF
v_call: TRBV19; cdr3_aa: CASSLGTRSHEQYF
v_call: TRBV15; cdr3_aa: CATSRDRRAGELFF
v_call: TRBV21-1; cdr3_aa: CASSKYEAGSDRRSGYEGYTF
v_call: TRBV6-5; cdr3_aa: CASSYGGKQPQHF
v_call: TRBV7-9; cdr3_aa: CASSEISGSSYNEQFF